This T cell receptor beta chain comes out of a study of PD-1 blockade in classical Hodgkin lymphoma. Study-wide results and caveats: It was among complete responders that baseline diversity resembled that of newly diagnosed patients. When set against healthy donors, newly diagnosed patients were reported to show lower baseline TCR diversity. In CD4+ cells, TCR diversity went up significantly by C4D1, but in CD8+ cells it did not.

Concerning this clone: Its antigen is unknown.

CDR3 size: 14 residues. The germline CDR1 and CDR2 sequences are MNHEY and SVGAGI. The junction had 5 bases not matched to a gene; V was cut back by 6 bases and J by 0 bases. Each patient relapsed following autologous stem cell transplantation, and prior brentuximab vedotin exposure differed. Libraries were prepared by immunoSEQ multiplex PCR; TCRdb keeps only in-frame clonotypes and omits some of them. This table holds 20,000 to 25,000 clones, around four fifths found once. The chain uses TRBV6-5 and TRBJ2-7, with TRBD2 identical over 7 bases. The specimen comprised peripheral blood mononuclear cells (PBMCs), sampled before the second cycle of nivolumab. This sequence originates from a human donor with classical Hodgkin lymphoma. The CDR3 reads CASSPGLTSYEQYF. For the CDR3, the DNA is TGTGCCAGCAGCCCGGGACTAACCTCCTACGAGCAGTACTTC.